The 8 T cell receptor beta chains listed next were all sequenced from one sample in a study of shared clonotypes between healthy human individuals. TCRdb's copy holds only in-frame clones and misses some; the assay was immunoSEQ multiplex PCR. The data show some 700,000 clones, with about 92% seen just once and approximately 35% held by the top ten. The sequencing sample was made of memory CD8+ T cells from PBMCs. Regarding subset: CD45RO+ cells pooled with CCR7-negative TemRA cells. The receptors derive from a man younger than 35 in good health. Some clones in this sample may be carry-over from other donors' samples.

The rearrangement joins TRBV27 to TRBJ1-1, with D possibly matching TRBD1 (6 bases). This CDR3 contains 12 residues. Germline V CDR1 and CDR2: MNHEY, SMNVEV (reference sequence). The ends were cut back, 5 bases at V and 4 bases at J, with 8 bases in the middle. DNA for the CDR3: TGTGCCAGCAGTCCACAGGGCACTGAAGCTTTCTTT. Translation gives CASSPQGTEAFF.

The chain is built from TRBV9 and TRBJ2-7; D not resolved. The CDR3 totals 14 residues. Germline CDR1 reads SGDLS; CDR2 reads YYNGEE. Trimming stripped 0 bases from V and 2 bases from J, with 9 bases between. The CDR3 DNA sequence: TGTGCCAGCAGCGTAGGGGTCAGCGCCTACGAGCAGTACTTC. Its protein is CASSVGVSAYEQYF.

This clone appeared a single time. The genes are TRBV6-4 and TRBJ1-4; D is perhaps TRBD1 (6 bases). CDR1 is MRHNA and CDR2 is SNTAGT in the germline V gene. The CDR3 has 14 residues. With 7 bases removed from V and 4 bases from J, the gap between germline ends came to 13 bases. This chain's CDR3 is CASTRQDVNEKLFF. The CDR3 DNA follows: TGTGCCAGCACCAGACAGGATGTTAATGAAAAACTGTTTTTT.

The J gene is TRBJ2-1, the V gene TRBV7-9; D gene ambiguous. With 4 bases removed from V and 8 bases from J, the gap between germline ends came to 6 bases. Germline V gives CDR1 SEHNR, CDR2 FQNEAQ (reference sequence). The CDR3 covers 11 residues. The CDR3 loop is CASSSTHEQFF. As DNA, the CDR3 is TGTGCCAGCAGCTCGACCCATGAGCAGTTCTTC.

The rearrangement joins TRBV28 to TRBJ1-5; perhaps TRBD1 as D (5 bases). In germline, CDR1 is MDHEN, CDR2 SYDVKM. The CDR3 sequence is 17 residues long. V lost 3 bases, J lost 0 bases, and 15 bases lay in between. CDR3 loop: CASSFPSGGVSNQPQHF. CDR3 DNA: TGTGCCAGCAGTTTCCCCAGCGGGGGTGTTAGCAATCAGCCCCAGCATTTT. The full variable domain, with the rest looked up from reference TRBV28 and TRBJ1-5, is DVKVTQSSRYLVKRTGEKVFLECVQDMDHENMFWYRQDPGLGLRLIYFSYDVKMKEKGDIPEGYSVSREKKERFSLILESASTNQTSMYLCASSFPSGGVSNQPQHFGDGTRLSIL.

This CDR3 is CASSVGTSPETQYF. Written as DNA, the CDR3 is TGTGCCAGCAGCGTCGGGACTAGCCCAGAGACCCAGTACTTC. The chain carries TRBV9 and TRBJ2-5; 9 nucleotides line up with TRBD2. CDR1 is SGDLS and CDR2 is YYNGEE in the germline V gene. The CDR3 contains 14 residues. Unmatched junction bases numbered 3, after V lost 2 bases and J lost 4 bases. The full variable domain, completed using reference TRBV9 and TRBJ2-5, is DSGVTQTPKHLITATGQRVTLRCSPRSGDLSVYWYQQSLDQGLQFLIQYYNGEERAKGNILERFSAQQFPDLHSELNLSSLELGDSALYFCASSVGTSPETQYFGPGTRLLVL.

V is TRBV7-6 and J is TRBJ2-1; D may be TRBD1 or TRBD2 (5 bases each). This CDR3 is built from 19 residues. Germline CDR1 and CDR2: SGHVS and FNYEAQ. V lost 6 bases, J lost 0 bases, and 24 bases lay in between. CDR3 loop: CASSLTGTPGSSSYNEQFF. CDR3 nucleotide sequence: TGTGCCAGCAGTTTAACCGGGACCCCGGGCTCGAGCTCCTACAATGAGCAGTTCTTC.

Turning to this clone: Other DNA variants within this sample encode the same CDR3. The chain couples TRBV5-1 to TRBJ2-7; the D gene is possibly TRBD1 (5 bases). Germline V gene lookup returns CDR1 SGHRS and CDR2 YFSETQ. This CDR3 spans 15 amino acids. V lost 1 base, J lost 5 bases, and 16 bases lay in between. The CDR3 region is CASSLRGRARDEQYF. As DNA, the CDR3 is TGCGCCAGCAGCTTGAGAGGCAGGGCAAGGGACGAGCAGTACTTC.